These 8 T cell receptor beta chains share one sample of origin, sequenced in a study of T cell changes during pregnancy in multiple sclerosis. TCRdb's table, derived via immunoSEQ multiplex PCR, lists solely in-frame clones and lacks some. Here the sample spans approximately 53,000 clones, 80% to 95% being singletons. Here the sequenced sample was CD4+ T cells from peripheral blood mononuclear cells, taken in the third trimester of pregnancy. The receptors come from a female donor with multiple sclerosis, enrolled in a pregnancy study.

The V gene is TRBV7-2, the J gene TRBJ2-3; TRBD2 is a possible D gene (5 bases). The germline CDR1 and CDR2 sequences are SGHTA and FQGNSA. The V gene lost 4 bases and the J gene lost 7 bases, with 12 bases spanning the gap. The CDR3 has 13 amino acids. The chain's CDR3 is CASSSDPGNTQYF. CDR3 sequence (DNA): TGTGCCAGCAGCTCCGACCCCGGGAATACGCAGTATTTT. Variable domain in full (rest from reference TRBV7-2 and TRBJ2-3): GAGVSQSPSNKVTEKGKDVELRCDPISGHTALYWYRQSLGQGLEFLIYFQGNSAPDKSGLPSDRFSAERTGGSVSTLTIQRTQQEDSAVYLCASSSDPGNTQYFGPGTRLTVL.

The genes are TRBV7-9 and TRBJ2-7; 8 bases align to TRBD2. The CDR3 totals 15 residues. Germline loops: CDR1 SEHNR, CDR2 FQNEAQ (reference sequence). The J segment lost 2 bases and the V segment lost 3 bases, leaving 6 bases of the junction unmatched. The CDR3 DNA sequence: TGTGCCAGCAGCTTCTCCGGGACTAGGGCCTACGAGCAGTACTTC. This sequence encodes CASSFSGTRAYEQYF.

The DNA of the CDR3 is TGTGCCAGCAGCTTGGAATCGCAGAACTATGGCTACACCTTC. Translation: CASSLESQNYGYTF. The J gene is TRBJ1-2, the V gene TRBV5-4; D is unclear. The germline gives CDR1 SGHNT, CDR2 YYREEE (reference sequence). The V end lost 0 bases, the J end lost 2 bases, and 8 bases lay between the germline ends. This CDR3 has 14 amino acids.

By share of the sample, this clone is medium-sized. The chain joins TRBV4-3 to TRBJ2-2; maybe TRBD2 (5 bases). Trimming cost V 0 bases and J 1 base, with 9 bases left between them. Germline V CDR1 and CDR2: LGHNA, YSLEER. The CDR3 loop spans 16 amino acids. CDR3 sequence (DNA): TGCGCCAGCAGCCAAGAGTCGGGGATGAACACCGGGGAGCTGTTTTTT. Translating gives CASSQESGMNTGELFF.

The genes are TRBV27 and TRBJ2-3; the match to TRBD1 covers 7 bases. The CDR3 loop spans 14 amino acids. Germline CDR1 MNHEY, CDR2 SMNVEV (reference sequence). V shed 8 bases, J shed 4 bases, and the junction held 9 bases outside the gene matches. As DNA, the CDR3 is TGTGCCAGCGGCGCCGGACAGGTCTCAGATACGCAGTATTTT. This encodes CASGAGQVSDTQYF.

The chain couples TRBV18 to TRBJ1-2; D is possibly TRBD1 (5 bases). The CDR3 runs to 13 residues. The V gene lost 2 bases and the J gene lost 3 bases, with 7 bases spanning the gap. CDR1 is KGHSH, CDR2 LQKENI, per germline. CDR3 residues: CASSPLQDYGYTF. DNA for the CDR3: TGTGCCAGCTCACCATTACAGGACTATGGCTACACCTTC.

The gene calls are TRBV5-1 and TRBJ2-7; D is ambiguous. The CDR3 extends over 15 amino acids. V was pared by 1 base and J by 0 bases, with 11 bases between. The V gene's germline CDR1 is SGHRS and CDR2 YFSETQ. CDR3 protein: CASSLSSLPSYEQYF. CDR3 in DNA: TGCGCCAGCAGCTTGTCCTCCCTTCCCTCCTACGAGCAGTACTTC.

This CDR3 is CASSLGSSGGRGELFF. The CDR3, as DNA: TGTGCCAGCAGTTTAGGATCTAGCGGGGGCCGGGGGGAGCTGTTTTTT. This chain joins TRBV27 and TRBJ2-2, with 10 nucleotides matching TRBD2. Germline V gene data show CDR1 as MNHEY and CDR2 as SMNVEV (reference sequence). Trimming removed 2 bases from V and 8 bases from J; junction bases left unmatched: 8. The CDR3 covers 16 residues.